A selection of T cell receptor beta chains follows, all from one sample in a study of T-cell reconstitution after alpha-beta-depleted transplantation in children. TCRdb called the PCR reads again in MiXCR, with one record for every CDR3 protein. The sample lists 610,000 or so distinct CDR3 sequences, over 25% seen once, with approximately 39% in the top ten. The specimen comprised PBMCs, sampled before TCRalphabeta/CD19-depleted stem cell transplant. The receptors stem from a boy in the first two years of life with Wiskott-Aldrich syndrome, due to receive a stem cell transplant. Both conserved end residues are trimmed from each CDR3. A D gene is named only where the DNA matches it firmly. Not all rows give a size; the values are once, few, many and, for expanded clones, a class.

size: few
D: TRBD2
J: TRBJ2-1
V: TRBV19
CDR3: ASRIGGSGNEQF

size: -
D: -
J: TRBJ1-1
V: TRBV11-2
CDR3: ASSPAGVEAF

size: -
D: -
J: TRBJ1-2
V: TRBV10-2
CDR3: ASWAENYGYT

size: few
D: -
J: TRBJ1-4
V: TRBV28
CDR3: ASSRAATEKLF

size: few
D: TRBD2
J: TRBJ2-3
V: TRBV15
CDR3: ATSREGSGSADTQY

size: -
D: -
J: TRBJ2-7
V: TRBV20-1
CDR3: SASVGGLGEQY

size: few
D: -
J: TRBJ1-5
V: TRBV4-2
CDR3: ASSQEYQPQH

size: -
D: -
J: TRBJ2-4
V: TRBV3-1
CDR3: ASSQDYIQY

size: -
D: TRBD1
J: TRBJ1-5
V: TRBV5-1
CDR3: ASSLGGQLNQPQH

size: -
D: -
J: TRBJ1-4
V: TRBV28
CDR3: ASSFSLDSATNEKLF

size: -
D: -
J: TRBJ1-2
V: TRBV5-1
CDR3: ASSSGTSDYGYT

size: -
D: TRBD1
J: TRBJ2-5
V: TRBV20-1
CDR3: SAQQGAETQY

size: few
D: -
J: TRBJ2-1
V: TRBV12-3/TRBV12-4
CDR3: ASSFLGGEQF

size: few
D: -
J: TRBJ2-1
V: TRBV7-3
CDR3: ASSFARENEQF

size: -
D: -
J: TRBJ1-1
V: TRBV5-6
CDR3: ASSPTLKWDTEAF

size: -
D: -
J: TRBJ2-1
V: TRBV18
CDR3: ASSDANEQF

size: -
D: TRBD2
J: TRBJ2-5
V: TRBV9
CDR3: ASSVGSLAEETQY

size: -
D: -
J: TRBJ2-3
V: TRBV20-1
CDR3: SPRLGSSTDTQY

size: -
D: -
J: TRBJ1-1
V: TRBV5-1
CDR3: ASSLRDPMNTEAF

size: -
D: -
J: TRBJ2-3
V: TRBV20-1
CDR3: SAQPDRIPQY

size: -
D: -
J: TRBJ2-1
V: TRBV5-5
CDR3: ASSLGTASSYNEQF

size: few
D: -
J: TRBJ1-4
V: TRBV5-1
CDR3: ASSLVSSNEKLF

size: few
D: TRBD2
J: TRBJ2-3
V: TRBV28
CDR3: ASSPFSGRNTDTQY

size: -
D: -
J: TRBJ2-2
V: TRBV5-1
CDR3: ASNRVGTGELF

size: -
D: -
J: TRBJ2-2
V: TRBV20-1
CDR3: SAPIATGELF

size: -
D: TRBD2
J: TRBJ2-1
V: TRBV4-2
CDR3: ASSQAGLAGIIYGEQF

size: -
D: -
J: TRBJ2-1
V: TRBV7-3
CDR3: ASSPDGTYNEQF

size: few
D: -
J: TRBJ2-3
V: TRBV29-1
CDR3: SVGYRDTQY

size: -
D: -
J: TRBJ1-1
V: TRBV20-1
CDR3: SARDSLGAEAF

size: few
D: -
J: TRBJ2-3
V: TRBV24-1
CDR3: ATSDPTGEDTQY

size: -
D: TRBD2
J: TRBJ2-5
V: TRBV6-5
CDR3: ASSYSSSGTQETQY

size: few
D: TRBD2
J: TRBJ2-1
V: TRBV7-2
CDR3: ASTTRTSGSNEQF

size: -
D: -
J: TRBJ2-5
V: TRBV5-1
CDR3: ASSPGAGGETQY

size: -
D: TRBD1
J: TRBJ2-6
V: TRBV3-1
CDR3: ASSLDRDRDPSGANVLT

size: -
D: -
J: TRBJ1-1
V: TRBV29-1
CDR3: SVEEAAEAF

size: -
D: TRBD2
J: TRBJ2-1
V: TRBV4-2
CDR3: ASSQDGAGGPFNNEQF

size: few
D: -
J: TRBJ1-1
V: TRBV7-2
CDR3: ASSLEGRPTEAF

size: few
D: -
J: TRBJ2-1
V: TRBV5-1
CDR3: ASSRSPSSYNEQF

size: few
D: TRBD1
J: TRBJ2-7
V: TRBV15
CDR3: ATSDRDRGYEQY

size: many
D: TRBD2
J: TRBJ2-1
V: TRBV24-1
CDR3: ATSDSRWGGDNEQF

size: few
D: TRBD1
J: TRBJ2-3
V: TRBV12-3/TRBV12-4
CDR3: ASSPRDRSWGTDTQY

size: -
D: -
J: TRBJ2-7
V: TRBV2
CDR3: ASSERLTYEQY